The 5 T cell receptor beta chains reported below all come from one sample, sequenced in a study of blood T cell repertoires in COVID-19. Sequencing was performed with immunoSEQ multiplex PCR; in TCRdb, only in-frame clones are kept and a portion is missing. The repertoire holds around 200,000 clones, with 80% to 90% as singletons. Sequences were obtained from peripheral blood. Receptor source: a woman at least 80 years old with acute or convalescent COVID-19.

The rearrangement uses TRBV6-6 and TRBJ1-2; 7 positions match TRBD1. Per the germline V gene, CDR1 is MNHNY and CDR2 is SVGAGI (reference sequence). The CDR3 spans 14 residues. V lost 2 bases and J lost 2; bases outside the gene matches: 2. In nucleotides, the CDR3 is TGTGCCAGCAGTTACGAGACAGGGAACTATGGCTACACCTTC. It is translated as CASSYETGNYGYTF.

This chain uses TRBV28 with TRBJ2-1, with a weak D call TRBD2 (7 bases). The V and J ends lost 3 bases and 6 bases respectively, with 12 bases between them. This CDR3 region has 14 residues. In germline, CDR1 is MDHEN, CDR2 SYDVKM. The CDR3, as DNA: TGTGCCAGCAGTTTGCGGGGGCTAGTCAATGAGCAGTTCTTC. Translating gives CASSLRGLVNEQFF. The full variable domain, in which reference TRBV28 and TRBJ2-1 provide the parts outside the CDR3, is DVKVTQSSRYLVKRTGEKVFLECVQDMDHENMFWYRQDPGLGLRLIYFSYDVKMKEKGDIPEGYSVSREKKERFSLILESASTNQTSMYLCASSLRGLVNEQFFGPGTRLTVL.

This clone was counted between two and nine times. This rearrangement joins TRBV19 to TRBJ2-1; 10 bases match TRBD1. V was pared by 0 bases and J by 6 bases, with 29 bases of the junction left unmatched. This CDR3 spans 24 amino acids. Germline V gene data show CDR1 as LNHDA and CDR2 as SQIVND (reference sequence). CDR3 nucleotides: TGTGCCAGTAGTATAGATCTACGCGGAACCCGGGACAGGGGTCACTCACTCTTCTCCAATGAGCAGTTCTTC. It is translated as CASSIDLRGTRDRGHSLFSNEQFF.

V usage is TRBV10-1 and J usage is TRBJ2-4; D perhaps matches TRBD2 (5 bases). V shed 7 bases and J shed 0 bases, with 13 bases lying between them. This CDR3 has 15 amino acids. Germline loops: CDR1 WNHNN, CDR2 SYGVQD (reference sequence). In DNA form, the CDR3 reads TGCGCCAGCATCGGAGGCCCAGTAGCCAAAAACATTCAGTACTTC. Its translation: CASIGGPVAKNIQYF.

This sequence joins TRBV5-4 and TRBJ2-3; possibly TRBD2 for D (6 bases). V lost 4 bases to trimming and J lost 5 bases, with 20 bases between them. CDR3 size: 16 residues. Germline lookup yields CDR1 SGHNT and CDR2 YYREEE (reference sequence). CDR3: CASSLPGASVVDTQYF. CDR3 bases: TGTGCCAGCAGCCTCCCTGGCGCTAGCGTGGTAGATACGCAGTATTTT.